The source of this T cell receptor beta chain is a study of a mutant IDH1 vaccine in newly diagnosed glioma. Time point: baseline, week 1 (first vaccination visit). Specified treatment: pre-vaccination baseline after standard-of-care therapy. Worth noting for this clone: The target antigen is unknown.

General study findings and limits: Pseudoprogression seemed unlinked to shifts in top peripheral T cell clonotypes.

Assay: immunoSEQ multiplex PCR; the TCRdb copy retains only in-frame clones and omits some. The data contain over 15,000 clones, 95% of them singletons. Trimming pared 4 bases from V and 1 base from J, leaving 8 bases between. The CDR3 runs to 13 residues. Germline V gene sequence: CDR1 SGHDT, CDR2 YYEEEE. Sequencing used peripheral blood mononuclear cells (PBMCs), obtained from a glioma patient treated with radiotherapy, temozolomide or both. This clonotype was obtained from a woman aged 18-29 years with glioma. Some clones in this sample may be carry-over from other donors' samples. This chain links TRBV5-6 with TRBJ1-1; unclear D gene. DNA of the CDR3: TGTGCCAGCAGCATCTCAGAGAACACTGAAGCTTTCTTT. Residues: CASSISENTEAFF. The whole variable domain, remainder taken from reference TRBV5-6 and TRBJ1-1, is DAGVTQSPTHLIKTRGQQVTLRCSPKSGHDTVSWYQQALGQGPQFIFQYYEEEERQRGNFPDRFSGHQFPNYSSELNVNALLLGDSALYLCASSISENTEAFFGQGTRLTVV.